This T cell receptor beta chain was captured in a study of blood T cell repertoires in COVID-19. Study at large: The study drew acute and convalescent COVID-19 samples from the United States, Italy and Spain.

The assay was immunoSEQ multiplex PCR, and TCRdb's table has in-frame clones only and misses some. This table has approximately 380,000 clones, about 85% appearing once. In germline, CDR1 is LGHNA, CDR2 YNFKEQ. The junction had 7 bases not matched to a gene; V was cut back by 0 bases and J by 0 bases. The CDR3 consists of 19 residues. The chain uses TRBV4-2 and TRBJ2-2, with 10 bases matching TRBD2. The sample consisted of peripheral blood. This TCR derives from a woman between 18 and 29 years old with acute or convalescent COVID-19. CDR3 sequence reads: CASSQDPLAGDSNTGELFF. CDR3 nucleotide sequence: TGTGCCAGCAGCCAAGATCCCCTAGCGGGAGACTCGAACACCGGGGAGCTGTTTTTT.